The source of this TCR beta chain is a study of spatial heterogeneity in lung cancer. Study background: The donors comprised approximately 72 untreated early-stage non-small cell lung cancer patients.

TCRdb reprocessed the 5' RACE reads via MiXCR and lists one record per CDR3 protein. The sample lists approximately 70,000 distinct CDR3 sequences, roughly 8.9% occurring once. Germline values: CDR1 SGHRS, CDR2 YFSETQ. The CDR3 contains 13 residues. With 5 bases removed from V and 3 bases from J, the gap between germline ends came to 11 bases. The time point: blood at routine non-recurrence follow-up after resection. The sequenced material consisted of unsorted whole RNA from tumor, nontumor lung or frozen PBMC. This sample comprised PBMCs, obtained at follow-up. The sequence was obtained from a female donor with early-stage non-small cell lung cancer. The gene calls are TRBV5-1 and TRBJ1-1; D unresolved. CDR3 amino acids: CASSFQSDTEAFF. The CDR3 DNA sequence: TGCGCCAGCAGTTTTCAGTCGGACACTGAAGCTTTCTTT.